A selection of T cell receptor beta chains follows, all from one sample in a study of cytomegalovirus exposure and HLA in healthy donors. Assay used: immunoSEQ multiplex PCR; TCRdb lists only in-frame clones, some missing. The sample has 45,000 to 60,000 clones. Sequencing used PBMCs. Source of these receptors: a female donor in good health and CMV-seronegative. The CDR3 runs from the conserved cysteine through the conserved F or W. Fields, in order: V gene, D gene, J gene, CDR3 protein, CDR3 DNA. D genes are given only for firm matches.

TRBV5-1,TRBD2,TRBJ2-3,CASSSGLAGVGTDTQYF,TGCGCCAGCAGCTCGGGACTAGCGGGAGTAGGGACAGATACGCAGTATTTT
TRBV10-3,.,TRBJ1-2,CAISGNGIYGYTF,TGTGCCATCAGTGGGAACGGGATCTATGGCTACACCTTC
TRBV5-6,.,TRBJ2-7,CASSRTQGRASYEQYF,TGTGCCAGCAGCCGTACACAGGGTAGGGCATCCTACGAGCAGTACTTC
TRBV30,TRBD2,TRBJ2-2,CAWGLAGPRGELFF,TGTGCCTGGGGCCTAGCGGGCCCAAGGGGGGAGCTGTTTTTT
TRBV6-6,TRBD1,TRBJ1-4,CASSPQGKNEKLFF,TGTGCCAGCAGCCCACAGGGGAAGAATGAAAAACTGTTTTTT
TRBV4-2,TRBD1,TRBJ2-7,CASSPRTGNYEQYF,TGTGCCAGCAGCCCCAGGACAGGGAACTACGAGCAGTACTTC
TRBV4-1,.,TRBJ1-5,CASSQMGLGHRPQHF,TGCGCCAGCAGCCAGATGGGGCTGGGGCATCGGCCCCAGCATTTT
TRBV29-1,.,TRBJ2-5,CSVESESRQETQYF,TGCAGCGTTGAATCTGAGAGTCGGCAAGAGACCCAGTACTTC
TRBV30,.,TRBJ1-1,CAWSPGLGTEAFF,TGTGCCTGGAGTCCGGGACTCGGAACTGAAGCTTTCTTT
TRBV25-1,TRBD1,TRBJ1-2,CASSDGTVLNYGYTF,TGTGCCAGCAGTGACGGGACAGTCCTTAACTATGGCTACACCTTC
TRBV7-2,TRBD2,TRBJ2-2,CASSLPGGPDGELFF,TGTGCCAGCAGCTTACCGGGAGGGCCTGACGGGGAGCTGTTTTTT
TRBV7-8,TRBD1,TRBJ2-5,CASSCHGQGQETQYF,TGTGCCAGCAGCTGTCACGGACAGGGGCAAGAGACCCAGTACTTC
TRBV6-5,.,TRBJ1-3,CASSYQGHSSGNTIYF,TGTGCCAGCAGTTACCAGGGACACAGCTCTGGAAACACCATATATTTT
TRBV18,.,TRBJ1-1,CASSPLMSSDTEAFF,TGTGCCAGCTCACCACTGATGTCCTCGGACACTGAAGCTTTCTTT
TRBV27,TRBD1,TRBJ1-2,CASSLNSGQGYGYTF,TGTGCCAGCAGTTTAAATTCGGGACAGGGGTATGGCTACACCTTC
TRBV19,.,TRBJ2-4,CASSPQQRSMGGNIQYF,TGTGCCAGTAGTCCGCAACAGAGGAGCATGGGGGGAAACATTCAGTACTTC
TRBV5-1,.,TRBJ2-3,CASSLATSSGTDTQYF,TGCGCCAGCAGCTTGGCCACGTCTAGCGGCACAGATACGCAGTATTTT
TRBV5-1,.,TRBJ1-2,CASSLNAANYGYTF,TGCGCCAGCAGCTTGAATGCAGCTAACTATGGCTACACCTTC
TRBV30,.,TRBJ2-6,CAWGATNVLTF,TGTGCCTGGGGGGCGACCAACGTCCTGACTTTC
TRBV18,.,TRBJ2-1,CASSQMDSYNEQFF,TGTGCCAGCTCACAAATGGACTCTTACAATGAGCAGTTCTTC
TRBV4-1,TRBD1,TRBJ1-3,CASSQDRERNTIYF,TGCGCCAGCAGCCAGGACAGGGAGAGAAACACCATATATTTT
TRBV9,TRBD1,TRBJ1-1,CASSVGAGGLNTEAFF,TGTGCCAGCAGCGTCGGAGCAGGGGGTTTGAACACTGAAGCTTTCTTT
TRBV6-5,.,TRBJ2-5,CASSYSTSRETQYF,TGTGCCAGCAGTTACTCGACTAGTAGGGAGACCCAGTACTTC
TRBV4-2,TRBD1,TRBJ2-7,CASSRGTASYEQYF,TGTGCCAGCAGCCGGGGGACAGCTTCCTACGAGCAGTACTTC
TRBV30,.,TRBJ1-4,CAWSVRTAEKLFF,TGTGCCTGGAGTGTGAGGACTGCAGAAAAACTGTTTTTT
TRBV30,TRBD1,TRBJ1-2,CAWSVQTGGLYGYTF,TGTGCCTGGAGTGTACAAACAGGGGGCCTCTATGGCTACACCTTC
TRBV7-3,.,TRBJ1-2,CASSHPGGPDGYTF,TGTGCCAGCAGCCACCCCGGGGGGCCCGATGGCTACACCTTC
TRBV9,.,TRBJ1-1,CASSVAAAQGRGNTEAFF,TGTGCCAGCAGCGTAGCCGCAGCCCAGGGGCGAGGGAACACTGAAGCTTTCTTT
TRBV19,TRBD2,TRBJ2-7,CASKLAGGSYEQYF,TGTGCCAGTAAACTAGCGGGAGGCAGCTACGAGCAGTACTTC
TRBV7-9,TRBD1,TRBJ1-2,CASSLETGTAYGYTF,TGTGCCAGCAGCTTAGAAACCGGGACAGCCTATGGCTACACCTTC
TRBV4-2,TRBD1,TRBJ1-2,CASSQEIPGTGAYGYTF,TGTGCCAGCAGCCAAGAAATCCCGGGGACAGGGGCTTATGGCTACACCTTC
TRBV29-1,.,TRBJ2-1,CSVEWTTISEQFF,TGCAGCGTTGAATGGACTACTATCAGTGAGCAGTTCTTC
TRBV29-1,TRBD1,TRBJ1-1,CSVRQGPATEAFF,TGCAGCGTGAGACAGGGGCCTGCCACTGAAGCTTTCTTT
TRBV5-8,.,TRBJ2-7,CASSPNLALDEQYF,TGTGCCAGCAGCCCCAATCTAGCGTTAGACGAGCAGTACTTC
TRBV10-1,.,TRBJ1-2,CASSLRGGYGYTF,TGCGCCAGCAGTCTTCGAGGTGGCTATGGCTACACCTTC